These 19 T cell receptor beta chains were sequenced from one sample in a study of blood T cells in healthy people across ages. A J-beta primer mix and a sample-barcoded 5' primer were used in a second PCR of about 7 to 12 cycles. TCRdb re-analysed the 5' RACE reads in MiXCR, keeping a single row per CDR3 protein. The top ten clones hold approximately 3.6% of a sample with 550,000 to 650,000 distinct CDR3 sequences, about a quarter of them seen once. In addition, the sample was reused for a study of T cells of mothers and their children.

The sample consisted of blood. These receptors were collected from a boy aged 2 to 10 in good health.

This chain connects TRBV20-1 to TRBJ2-4; D may be TRBD1 (5 bases). Germline lookup yields CDR1 DFQATT and CDR2 SNEGSKA (reference sequence). The CDR3 is 13 residues long. V was trimmed by 3 bases and J by 5 bases, leaving 11 bases between them. The CDR3 bases are TGCAGTGCTAGTTCAGGGATGCAAAACATTCAGTACTTC. It encodes CSASSGMQNIQYF.

The V gene is TRBV3-1, the J gene TRBJ2-3; D not certain. This CDR3 region has 13 residues. Trimming removed 1 base at V and 6 bases at J, with 8 bases between. CDR1 and CDR2 from the germline V gene are LGHDT and YNNKEL (reference sequence). The DNA of the CDR3 is TGTGCCAGCAGCCAAGGCAGGCCGGATACGCAGTATTTT. It encodes CASSQGRPDTQYF.

This clonotype was picked up a small number of times. J is TRBJ1-1 and V is TRBV3-1; D is perhaps TRBD1 (5 bases). The germline V and J ends were trimmed by 2 bases and 4 bases, with 14 bases remaining between them. This CDR3 contains 15 residues. The V gene's germline CDR1 is LGHDT and CDR2 YNNKEL (reference sequence). The CDR3 is CASSQPGRGTTEAFF. The CDR3 bases are TGTGCCAGCAGCCAACCGGGACGCGGAACCACTGAAGCTTTCTTT.

This clonotype was counted once. The gene calls are TRBV7-2 and TRBJ1-2, with unresolved D. V was clipped by 5 bases and J by 0 bases, with 13 bases between them. Germline V gene sequence: CDR1 SGHTA, CDR2 FQGNSA. There are 15 residues in the CDR3. CDR3 protein: CASSPFGVTNYGYTF. The CDR3 bases are TGTGCCAGCAGCCCCTTCGGCGTTACTAACTATGGCTACACCTTC.

This chain links TRBV5-5 with TRBJ2-3; 8 bases fit TRBD1. The CDR3 covers 16 residues. Unmatched junction bases numbered 17, after V lost 6 bases and J lost 8 bases. CDR1 SGHKS and CDR2 YYEKEE come from the germline V gene (reference sequence). CDR3 region: CASTPSGQGRGGTQYF. The CDR3 DNA is TGTGCCAGCACCCCCTCTGGACAGGGAAGAGGTGGTACGCAGTATTTT.

V gene TRBV4-2 combines with J gene TRBJ2-5; D not certain. The J call may be incorrect, as the DNA end agrees better with TRBJ2-7. The V gene's germline CDR1 is LGHNA and CDR2 YNFKEQ. This CDR3 spans 14 amino acids. CDR3 DNA: TGTGCCAGCAGCCAAGGAAACGGGCCCTACGAGCAGTACTTC. Protein: CASSQGNGPYEQYF.

This clonotype has just a few counts. The chain couples TRBV7-9 to TRBJ2-5; D might be TRBD1 or TRBD2, each matching 5 bases. The end of the DNA fits TRBJ2-1 better, so the J call may be wrong. The CDR3 totals 16 residues. The germline gives CDR1 SEHNR, CDR2 FQNEAQ (reference sequence). Here the CDR3 reads CASSIRPGGRLNEQFF. Here the CDR3 DNA reads TGTGCCAGCAGCATAAGGCCTGGGGGACGGCTCAATGAGCAGTTCTTC.

This clonotype was found a few times. The gene calls are TRBV12-3 or TRBV12-4 and TRBJ2-5, with 13 positions matching TRBD2. Losses at the gene ends were 7 bases for V and 3 bases for J; bases not matched to a gene: 11. The CDR3 consists of 17 residues. CDR3 region: CASTPGTSGTWEETQYF. CDR3 coding DNA: TGTGCCAGCACTCCCGGGACTAGCGGGACTTGGGAAGAGACCCAGTACTTC.

The chain links TRBV5-1 to TRBJ2-7, with 10 bases lining up with TRBD1. V trimming: 4 bases; J trimming: 6 bases; junction bases outside the gene matches: 7. Germline assignment: CDR1 SGHRS and CDR2 YFSETQ. This CDR3 spans 14 amino acids. The CDR3 protein is CASSRTGTGAEQYF. The CDR3 coding sequence is TGCGCCAGCAGCCGTACCGGGACAGGGGCCGAGCAGTACTTC.

Many counts were recorded for this clonotype. The V and J genes are TRBV11-2 and TRBJ2-1, with 7 bases aligning to TRBD1. With V trimmed by 5 bases and J by 5 bases, 12 bases remained unmatched. Germline V gene data show CDR1 as SGHAT and CDR2 as FQNNGV. The CDR3 totals 16 residues. The DNA of the CDR3 is TGTGCCAGCAGCCCCTCCACCGGGACAGCCAACAATGAGCAGTTCTTC. Protein: CASSPSTGTANNEQFF.

This chain joins TRBV5-1 and TRBJ2-7, with TRBD2 identical over 8 bases. Trimming took 0 bases from V and 3 from J; bases not matched to a gene: 5. This CDR3 has 15 residues. The V gene's germline CDR1 is SGHRS and CDR2 YFSETQ. The CDR3 reads CASSLDFSGDYEQYF. The CDR3 DNA follows: TGCGCCAGCAGCTTGGATTTTAGCGGGGACTACGAGCAGTACTTC.

This clonotype was detected a few times. The chain joins TRBV20-1 to TRBJ2-5, with 10 bases fitting TRBD1. Trimming took 5 bases from V and 4 from J; bases not matched to a gene: 7. Germline assignment: CDR1 DFQATT and CDR2 SNEGSKA (reference sequence). The CDR3 spans 14 residues. CDR3 nucleotides: TGCAGTGCTTCTCGGACAGGGGGGTTAGAGACCCAGTACTTC. This sequence encodes CSASRTGGLETQYF.

This clonotype was picked up a small number of times. This sequence joins TRBV4-3 and TRBJ2-4; a weak D match, TRBD1 (6 bases). Trimming removed 4 bases at V and 6 bases at J, with 16 bases between. The CDR3 extends over 15 amino acids. Germline CDR1 reads LGHNA; CDR2 reads YSLEER. CDR3 bases: TGCGCCAGCAGCCCAGGGGAGACGAAAACAAACATTCAGTACTTC. It yields the protein CASSPGETKTNIQYF.

This clonotype has just a few counts. This chain joins TRBV10-3 and TRBJ2-7; D unresolved. The better agreement between TRBJ2-1 and the DNA end casts doubt on the J call. The germline gives CDR1 ENHRY, CDR2 SYGVKD. This CDR3 comprises 14 residues. In DNA, the CDR3 is TGTGCCATCAGGGATCTAACAACTGACAATGAGCAGTTCTTC. The encoded protein is CAIRDLTTDNEQFF.

The chain uses TRBV5-1 and TRBJ1-1, with TRBD1 as a possible D gene (6 bases). Germline V gene data show CDR1 as SGHRS and CDR2 as YFSETQ. V lost 4 bases and J lost 4, with 20 bases in between. The CDR3 extends over 16 amino acids. DNA of the CDR3: TGCGCCAGCAGCCCACGTCGGGGGCTAGGCGTCACTGAAGCTTTCTTT. Its protein product is CASSPRRGLGVTEAFF. Filled out from reference TRBV5-1 and TRBJ1-1, the complete variable domain reads KAGVTQTPRYLIKTRGQQVTLSCSPISGHRSVSWYQQTPGQGLQFLFEYFSETQRNKGNFPGRFSGRQFSNSRSEMNVSTLELGDSALYLCASSPRRGLGVTEAFFGQGTRLTVV.

V and J are TRBV20-1 and TRBJ2-7, with D possibly being TRBD2 (5 bases). V lost 6 bases to trimming and J lost 2 bases, with 11 bases between them. The germline CDR1 and CDR2 sequences are DFQATT and SNEGSKA (reference sequence). The CDR3 has 12 amino acids. DNA of the CDR3: TGCAGTGCAAGCGGAGTTACCTACGAGCAGTACTTC. It yields the protein CSASGVTYEQYF.

The V and J genes are TRBV2 and TRBJ2-7; weak D call: TRBD1 (6 bases). Trimming removed 6 bases from V and 3 bases from J, with 12 bases in between. The CDR3 consists of 13 residues. The germline V gene encodes CDR1 SNHLY and CDR2 FYNNEI. In DNA, the CDR3 is TGTGCCAGCAGCGAGGGACATCACTACGAGCAGTACTTC. Translated: CASSEGHHYEQYF.

The chain joins TRBV2 to TRBJ2-4; perhaps TRBD2 as D (6 bases). The CDR3 runs 17 residues. V dropped 7 bases and J dropped 0 bases, with 19 bases sitting between them. Germline V gene lookup returns CDR1 SNHLY and CDR2 FYNNEI. The CDR3 loop reads CASMGEVISIAKNIQYF. CDR3 nucleotides: TGTGCCAGCATGGGGGAGGTAATCTCAATAGCCAAAAACATTCAGTACTTC.

The V call is TRBV6-5, the J call TRBJ1-1; possible D gene TRBD1, 6 bases. CDR3 length: 14 amino acids. V was shortened by 6 bases and J by 8 bases, with 19 bases between the two germline ends. Per germline, CDR1 MNHEY and CDR2 SVGAGI. This CDR3 is CASSETQGGGEAFF. The CDR3 nucleotides are TGTGCCAGCAGCGAAACACAGGGCGGAGGGGAAGCTTTCTTT.